This T cell receptor beta chain stems from a study of shared clonotypes between healthy human individuals. Turning to the study itself: Donors, aged 18 to 49, were a couple of women and three men. Used for every donor were three CD4 naive, three CD4 memory, two CD8 naive and one CD8 memory plate.

This CDR3 is 17 amino acids long. V shed 3 bases, J shed 3 bases, and the junction held 11 bases outside the gene matches. Germline V gene data show CDR1 as MGHRA and CDR2 as YSYEKL. Naive CD8 populations comprised CD45RO-negative cells positively selected for CCR7, excluding terminally differentiated effector memory CD45RA+ cells. TCRdb keeps only in-frame clones here, not all; method: immunoSEQ multiplex PCR. The sample shows about 700,000 clones, just over 90% of them seen only once. This clonotype was sampled from a man younger than 45 in good health. This chain uses TRBV4-1 with TRBJ2-7; TRBD1 matches at 10 bases. Material for sequencing was naive CD8+ T cells sorted from blood. CDR3 residues: CASSQLLGTGDFYEQYF. For the CDR3, the DNA is TGCGCCAGCAGCCAGCTACTCGGGACAGGGGATTTCTACGAGCAGTACTTC.